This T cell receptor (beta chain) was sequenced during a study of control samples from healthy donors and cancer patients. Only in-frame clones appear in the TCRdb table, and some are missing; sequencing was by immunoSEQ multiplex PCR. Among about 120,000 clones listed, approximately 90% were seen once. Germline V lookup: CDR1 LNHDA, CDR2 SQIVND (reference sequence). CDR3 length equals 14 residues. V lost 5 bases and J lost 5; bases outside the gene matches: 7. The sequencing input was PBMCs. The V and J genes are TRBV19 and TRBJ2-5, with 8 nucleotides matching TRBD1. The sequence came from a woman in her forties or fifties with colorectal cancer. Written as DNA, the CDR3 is TGTGCCAGTAGTTCCTCGGGACAGGTGGAGACCCAGTACTTC. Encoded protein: CASSSSGQVETQYF. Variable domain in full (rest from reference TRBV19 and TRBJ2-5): DGGITQSPKYLFRKEGQNVTLSCEQNLNHDAMYWYRQDPGQGLRLIYYSQIVNDFQKGDIAEGYSVSREKKESFPLTVTSAQKNPTAFYLCASSSSGQVETQYFGPGTRLLVL.